This T cell receptor beta chain was captured in a study of shared clonotypes between healthy human individuals (dated by TCRdb to 2018 to 2020). About the investigation overall: The cohort comprised two women and a few men aged 18 to 49 years. For each donor, three plates each were used for CD4 naive and CD4 memory, two plates were used for CD8 naive, and one plate was used for CD8 memory. To estimate repertoire size and how much clonotype sharing occurs between individuals, the study deeply sequenced the blood TCR repertoires of several healthy adults. Different laboratories and diverse techniques were used to prepare libraries and sequence TCR repertoires, to increase sequencing depth and limit assay-specific biases. Leukapheresis yielded between about 0.9 and 10 billion PBMCs per donor. What the study reported, not specific to this receptor: Estimated clonotype richness was generally larger for naive than for memory subsets. Rarefaction of sorted-subset datasets indicated incomplete sequencing despite the large sequencing depth. Higher generation probabilities were observed for clonotypes shared by all four sorted-subset donors than for non-shared clonotypes. Pairwise subsampling led to the expectation that sequencing depth would affect the degree of clonotype sharing among donors. Because the study included only a small number of donors, the genetic and exposure-history diversity represented was limited. Sharing across a few donors was observed for 4.5% to 6.5% of naive CD4, 3% to 4% of naive CD8, 2% to 2.5% of memory CD4, and about 0.38% of memory CD8 clonotypes. Sampling was limited to blood, and TCR repertoires in tissue likely differ from TCR repertoires in blood.

Using the deep immunoSEQ assay, multiplex PCR amplified TCR CDR3 regions from genomic DNA. For each cell subset, the extracted genomic DNA was distributed evenly across all wells of several immunoSEQ 96-well plates, and each plate served as one replicate. For sorted subsets, approximately 210 ng of genomic DNA, equivalent to 25,000 to 30,000 T cell genomes, went into each replicate PCR. Purified libraries were quantified with a Qubit 3.0 fluorometer, sized on a Bioanalyzer 2100, and re-quantified with the KAPA Library Quantification kit. Every immunoSEQ 96-well plate was sequenced on a dedicated single-read 150-cycle Illumina NextSeq 550 flow cell. For the original study's pipeline: The immunoSEQ output contained only junctional sequences without quality scores, so filtering could not match that applied to full-length reads. Sequences were annotated with PyIR, a Python wrapper for IgBLAST v1.9, and V/J genes and CDR3 were assigned using IMGT germline references. Reads were removed for weak V/J assignments (E-value above 1e-6), missing CDR3, stop codons, out-of-frame junctions, or ambiguous translated residues. V3J clonotypes were defined by identical inferred V gene, J gene, and CDR3 amino acid sequence. The percentage overlap between two repertoires was calculated by dividing the number of shared unique clonotypes by the size of the smaller repertoire. Richness of each repertoire was evaluated using RTK rarefaction, the Chao1 estimator, and Recon v2.1 estimates of unobserved clonotypes. Generation probabilities for all TCRbeta clonotypes obtained by the gDNA method from a few donors were computed using OLGA. Imported from immuneACCESS, the table was reduced by TCRdb to in-frame sequences with V and J called. These copies leave out some clones; in studies compared against another copy, an unresolved V gene accounts for under half, and the cause of the remainder is not known. V and J calls plus clone size are reproduced from that table; the DNA served to infer D and trimming. The table for this sample lists over a million clones; around 82% of them were counted only once. Around 0.61% of the sample comes from the top ten.

The donors were healthy, HIV-negative adults who had no recently reported acute infections or vaccinations. All donors were Caucasian adults living in Nashville, Tennessee, USA. CD4+ T cells were enriched by magnetic negative selection; naive cells were then positively selected on CD45RA, and the negative fraction formed the memory subset. After blood collection by leukapheresis, PBMCs were isolated using Ficoll-Histopaque density gradient centrifugation and then cryopreserved in the vapor phase of liquid nitrogen. Purity and quantity of every magnetically sorted T cell population were checked by analytical flow cytometry. From each sorted fraction, genomic DNA was isolated and quantified by UV absorbance on a Nanodrop 2000c. With regard to this clone: The antigen it binds to is not known. No base qualities exist here, and no much larger clone lies one base off it.

From its cysteine to its phenylalanine, the CDR3 spans 14 amino acids. The read is trimmed to its CDR3 DNA, 42 bases read in frame from base 1. V is clipped by 7 bases and J by 8 bases, and the sequence between their germline boundaries is 18 bases long. Based on the germline V gene, the CDR1 and CDR2 sequences are MNHNS and SASEGT. The sequencing sample was made of memory CD4+ T cells from PBMCs. The sample's cell subset or site label is to be understood as: CD45RA-negative fraction. The receptor comes from a man between 18 and 29 years old in good health. Some clones in this sample may be carry-over from other donors' samples. The chain couples TRBV6-1 to TRBJ2-1; confidence is insufficient to name the D gene. The CDR3 reads as follows: CASTPSGSIYEQFF. The sequenced DNA is TGTGCCAGCACCCCTTCGGGTAGCATCTATGAGCAGTTCTTC.